This TCR beta chain was identified in a study of cytomegalovirus exposure and HLA in healthy donors. Study overall: Counted in an early data release were about 85 million unique TCRs from HLA-typed donors.

Study observations and caveats: Associated with cytomegalovirus, according to the listing, were about 160 TCR beta chains. Immune exposure information available was restricted to CMV serostatus.

In the PCR, 60 Vbeta and 13 Jbeta primers were used. Sequencing used immunoSEQ multiplex PCR; TCRdb keeps in-frame clones, though not all of them. The data hold 110,000 to 150,000 clones, with more than 7.5% observed a single time. A note on this clone: The antigen is undetermined.

The CDR3 totals 16 residues. V gave up 2 bases and J gave up 6 bases, with 17 bases separating them. The germline V gene encodes CDR1 MNHEY and CDR2 SVGAGI. Material: PBMCs. This TCR was recovered from a man aged 45-65 years in good health and CMV-seronegative. This chain connects TRBV6-5 to TRBJ2-1; a weak D match, TRBD2 (5 bases). The CDR3 DNA follows: TGTGCCAGCAGTTACCTCACCCGCGGAGGAGGCAATGAGCAGTTCTTC. Translated: CASSYLTRGGGNEQFF.